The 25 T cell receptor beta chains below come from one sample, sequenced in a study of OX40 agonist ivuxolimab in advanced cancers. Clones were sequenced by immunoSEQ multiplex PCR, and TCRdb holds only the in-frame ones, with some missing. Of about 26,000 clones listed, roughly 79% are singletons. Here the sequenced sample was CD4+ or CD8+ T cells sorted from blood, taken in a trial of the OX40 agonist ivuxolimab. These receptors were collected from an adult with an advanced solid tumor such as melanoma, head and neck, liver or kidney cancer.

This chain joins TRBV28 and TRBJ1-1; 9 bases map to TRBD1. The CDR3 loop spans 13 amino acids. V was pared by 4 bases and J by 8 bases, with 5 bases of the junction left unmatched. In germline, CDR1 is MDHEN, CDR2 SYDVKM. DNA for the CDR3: TGTGCCAGCAGTTGGGGGACAGGGAGAGAAGCTTTCTTT. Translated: CASSWGTGREAFF.

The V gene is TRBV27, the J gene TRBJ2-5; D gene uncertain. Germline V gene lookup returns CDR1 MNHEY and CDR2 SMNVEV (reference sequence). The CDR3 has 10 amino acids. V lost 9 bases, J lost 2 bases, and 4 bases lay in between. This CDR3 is CASSQETQYF. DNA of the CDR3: TGTGCCAGTTCGCAAGAGACCCAGTACTTC.

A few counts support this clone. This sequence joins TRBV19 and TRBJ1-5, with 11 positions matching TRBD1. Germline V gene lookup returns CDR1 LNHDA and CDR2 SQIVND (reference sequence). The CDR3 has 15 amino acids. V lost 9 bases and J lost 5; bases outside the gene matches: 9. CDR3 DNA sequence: TGTGCCAGCACCCTAGGACAGGGGGCCTATCAGCCCCAGCATTTT. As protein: CASTLGQGAYQPQHF.

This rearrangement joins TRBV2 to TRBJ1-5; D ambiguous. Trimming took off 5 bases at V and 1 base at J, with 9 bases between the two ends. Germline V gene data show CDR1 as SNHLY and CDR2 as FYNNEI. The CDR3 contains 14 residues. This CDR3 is CASSPERSNQPQHF. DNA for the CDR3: TGTGCCAGCAGTCCCGAGCGGAGCAATCAGCCCCAGCATTTT.

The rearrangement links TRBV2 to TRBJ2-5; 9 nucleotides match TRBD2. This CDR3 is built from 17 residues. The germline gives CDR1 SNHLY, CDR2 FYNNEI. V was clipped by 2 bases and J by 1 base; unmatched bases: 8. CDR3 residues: CASSEYPSGVTQETQYF. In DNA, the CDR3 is TGTGCCAGCAGTGAATATCCTAGCGGGGTAACCCAAGAGACCCAGTACTTC.

The CDR3, as DNA: TGTGCCAGCAGCTTGGCGGGAGGGCTAGGGGGATACGAGCAGTACTTC. It is translated as CASSLAGGLGGYEQYF. This chain joins TRBV5-6 and TRBJ2-7; 8 nucleotides agree with TRBD2. After removal of 0 bases from V and 4 bases from J, the junction contained 9 bases not matched to a gene. Germline CDR1 is SGHDT and CDR2 is YYEEEE. CDR3 size: 16 residues.

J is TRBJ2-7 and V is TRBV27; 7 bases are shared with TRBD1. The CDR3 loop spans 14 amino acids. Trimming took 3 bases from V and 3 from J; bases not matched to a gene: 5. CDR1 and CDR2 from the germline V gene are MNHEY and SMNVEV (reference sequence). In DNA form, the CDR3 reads TGTGCCAGCAGTTTTCGACAGGGATTCTACGAGCAGTACTTC. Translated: CASSFRQGFYEQYF.

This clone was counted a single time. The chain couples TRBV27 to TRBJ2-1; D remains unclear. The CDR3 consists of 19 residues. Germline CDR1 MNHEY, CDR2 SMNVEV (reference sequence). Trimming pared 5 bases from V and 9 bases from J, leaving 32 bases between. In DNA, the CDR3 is TGTGCCAGCAGTCCCTACCCACCGGCTCGGGCCAAGCAGTGGGGTGAGCAGTTCTTC. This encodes CASSPYPPARAKQWGEQFF.

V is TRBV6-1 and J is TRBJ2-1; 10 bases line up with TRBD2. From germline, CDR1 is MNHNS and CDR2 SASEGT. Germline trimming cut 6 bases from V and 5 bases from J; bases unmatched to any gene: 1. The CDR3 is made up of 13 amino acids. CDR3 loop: CASRLAGNNEQFF. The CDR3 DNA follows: TGTGCCAGCAGACTAGCGGGGAACAATGAGCAGTTCTTC.

The CDR3 region is CASSALEESYEQYF. The CDR3, as DNA: TGTGCCAGCAGTGCGCTAGAGGAATCCTACGAGCAGTACTTC. The chain uses TRBV6-5 and TRBJ2-7, with D unresolved. CDR3 length: 14 residues. V was trimmed by 5 bases and J by 1 base, leaving 12 bases between them. Germline-derived CDR1 and CDR2 are MNHEY and SVGAGI.

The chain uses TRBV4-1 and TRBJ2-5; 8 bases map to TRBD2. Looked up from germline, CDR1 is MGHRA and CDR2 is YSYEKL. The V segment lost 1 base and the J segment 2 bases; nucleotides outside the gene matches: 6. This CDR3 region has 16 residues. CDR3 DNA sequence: TGCGCCAGCAGCCAAGGGGTGACGGGGGGGCAAGAGACCCAGTACTTC. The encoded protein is CASSQGVTGGQETQYF.

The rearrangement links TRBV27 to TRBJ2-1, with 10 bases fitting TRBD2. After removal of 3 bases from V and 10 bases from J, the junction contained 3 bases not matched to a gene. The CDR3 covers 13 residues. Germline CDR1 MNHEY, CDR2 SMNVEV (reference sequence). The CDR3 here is CASSLGGLAEQFF. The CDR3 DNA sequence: TGTGCCAGCAGTTTGGGGGGACTAGCGGAGCAGTTCTTC.

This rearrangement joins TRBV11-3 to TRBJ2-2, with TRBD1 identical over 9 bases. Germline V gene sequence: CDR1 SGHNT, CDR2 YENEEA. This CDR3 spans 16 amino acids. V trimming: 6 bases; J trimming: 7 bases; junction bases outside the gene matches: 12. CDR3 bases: TGTGCCAGCAGTTACAGGGGGCATCTGGGAGGCGGGGAGCTGTTTTTT. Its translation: CASSYRGHLGGGELFF.

The CDR3 nucleotides are TGTGCCAGCAGCAGACTTGGACAGCTGAACACTGAAGCTTTCTTT. It codes for CASSRLGQLNTEAFF. The chain links TRBV7-9 to TRBJ1-1, with TRBD1 as a possible D gene (6 bases). Germline loops: CDR1 SEHNR, CDR2 FQNEAQ (reference sequence). Trimming cost V 5 bases and J 0 bases, with 13 bases left between them. The CDR3 runs to 15 residues.

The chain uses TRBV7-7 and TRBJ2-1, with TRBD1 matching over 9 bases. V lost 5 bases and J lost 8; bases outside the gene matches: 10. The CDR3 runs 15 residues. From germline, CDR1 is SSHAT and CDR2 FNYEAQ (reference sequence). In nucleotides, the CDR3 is TGTGCCAGCAGCCCCGGCCCGGGGGACAGGGATGAGCAGTTCTTC. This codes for CASSPGPGDRDEQFF.

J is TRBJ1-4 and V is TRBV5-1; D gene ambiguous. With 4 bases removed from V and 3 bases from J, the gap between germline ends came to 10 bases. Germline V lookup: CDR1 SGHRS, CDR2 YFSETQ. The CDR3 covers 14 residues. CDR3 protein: CASSLRPPNEKLFF. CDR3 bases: TGCGCCAGCAGCCTTCGGCCCCCTAATGAAAAACTGTTTTTT. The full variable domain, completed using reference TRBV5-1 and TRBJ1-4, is KAGVTQTPRYLIKTRGQQVTLSCSPISGHRSVSWYQQTPGQGLQFLFEYFSETQRNKGNFPGRFSGRQFSNSRSEMNVSTLELGDSALYLCASSLRPPNEKLFFGSGTQLSVL.

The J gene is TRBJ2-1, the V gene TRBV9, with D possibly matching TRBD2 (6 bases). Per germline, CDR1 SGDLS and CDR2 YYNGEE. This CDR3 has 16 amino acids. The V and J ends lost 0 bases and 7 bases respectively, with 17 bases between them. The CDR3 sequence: CASSVEGRGTLNEQFF. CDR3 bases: TGTGCCAGCAGCGTAGAAGGCCGGGGGACTTTGAATGAGCAGTTCTTC. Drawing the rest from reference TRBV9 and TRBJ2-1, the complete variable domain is DSGVTQTPKHLITATGQRVTLRCSPRSGDLSVYWYQQSLDQGLQFLIQYYNGEERAKGNILERFSAQQFPDLHSELNLSSLELGDSALYFCASSVEGRGTLNEQFFGPGTRLTVL.

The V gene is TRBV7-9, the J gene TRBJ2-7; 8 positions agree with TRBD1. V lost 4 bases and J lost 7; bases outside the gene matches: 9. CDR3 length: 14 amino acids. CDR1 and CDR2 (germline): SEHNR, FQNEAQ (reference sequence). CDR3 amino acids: CASSSPTGVDEQYF. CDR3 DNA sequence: TGTGCCAGCAGCTCGCCGACAGGGGTGGATGAGCAGTACTTC.

The CDR3 nucleotides are TGCGCCAGCAGCCAAGTTCCGGGAGAAAACACCGGGGAGCTGTTTTTT. This encodes CASSQVPGENTGELFF. The V call is TRBV4-1, the J call TRBJ2-2; D possibly corresponds to TRBD2 (6 bases). CDR1 is MGHRA, CDR2 YSYEKL, per germline. This CDR3 has 16 amino acids. The V end lost 1 base, the J end lost 2 bases, and 11 bases lay between the germline ends.

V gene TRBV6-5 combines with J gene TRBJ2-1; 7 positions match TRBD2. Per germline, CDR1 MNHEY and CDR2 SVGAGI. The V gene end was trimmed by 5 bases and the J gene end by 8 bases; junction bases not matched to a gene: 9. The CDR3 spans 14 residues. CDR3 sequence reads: CASSPWTSSDEQFF. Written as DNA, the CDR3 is TGTGCCAGCAGTCCCTGGACTAGTAGTGATGAGCAGTTCTTC.

The CDR3 DNA follows: TGTGCCAGCAGCCTGCGGAGGTACACCGGGGAGCTGTTTTTT. Translated, it gives CASSLRRYTGELFF. This chain links TRBV5-6 with TRBJ2-2; maybe TRBD2 (5 bases). V gave up 4 bases and J gave up 3 bases, with 10 bases separating them. CDR3 length equals 14 residues. Germline V gives CDR1 SGHDT, CDR2 YYEEEE.

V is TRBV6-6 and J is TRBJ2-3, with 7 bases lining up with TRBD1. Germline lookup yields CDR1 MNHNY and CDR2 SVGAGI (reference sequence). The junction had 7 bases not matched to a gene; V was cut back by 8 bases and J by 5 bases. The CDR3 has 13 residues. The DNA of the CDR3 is TGTGCCAGCCAAAGGGGGCCCATAGATACGCAGTATTTT. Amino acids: CASQRGPIDTQYF.

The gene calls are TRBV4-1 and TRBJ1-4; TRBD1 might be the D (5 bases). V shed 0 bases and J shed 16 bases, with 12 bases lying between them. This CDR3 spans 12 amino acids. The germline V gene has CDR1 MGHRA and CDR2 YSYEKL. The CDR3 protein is CASSQEAGPQFF. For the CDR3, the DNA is TGCGCCAGCAGCCAAGAGGCAGGGCCCCAGTTTTTT.

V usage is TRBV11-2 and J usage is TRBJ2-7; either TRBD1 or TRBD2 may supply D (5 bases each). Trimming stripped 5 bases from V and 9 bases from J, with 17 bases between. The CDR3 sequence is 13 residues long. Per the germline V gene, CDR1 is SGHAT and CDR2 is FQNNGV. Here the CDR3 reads CASSTGTATRQYF. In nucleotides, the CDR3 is TGTGCCAGCAGCACCGGGACGGCGACCCGGCAGTACTTC.

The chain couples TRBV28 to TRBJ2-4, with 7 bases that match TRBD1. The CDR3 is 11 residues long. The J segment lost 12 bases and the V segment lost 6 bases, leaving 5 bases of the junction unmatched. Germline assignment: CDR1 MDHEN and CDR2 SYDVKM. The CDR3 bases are TGTGCCAGCAGGCGACAGGGACCTCAGTACTTC. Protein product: CASRRQGPQYF.